This TCR beta chain was sequenced during a study of cytomegalovirus exposure and HLA in healthy donors. Amplification used 60 Vbeta primers and 13 Jbeta primers. The data were produced by immunoSEQ multiplex PCR, yet TCRdb's version contains in-frame clones alone and is incomplete. The sample has approximately 130,000 clones; approximately 85% are singletons. Germline V lookup: CDR1 MNHEY, CDR2 SMNVEV (reference sequence). CDR3 length: 14 amino acids. The germline V and J ends were trimmed by 6 bases and 1 base, with 12 bases remaining between them. As regards this clone: The target antigen is unknown.

Findings and caveats of the study: Roughly even sequencing depth across donors was the assumption behind the presence/absence analyses. Sequence variants that were highly shared formed a cluster that was likely a sequencing artifact.

This chain connects TRBV27 to TRBJ1-1, with no clear D. Source material: PBMCs. The receptor was derived from a boy between 10 and 17 years old in good health and CMV-seronegative. The CDR3 DNA is TGTGCCAGCAGCCCGGTGTTCCGGAACACTGAAGCTTTCTTT. This codes for CASSPVFRNTEAFF.